This passage covers 12 T cell receptor beta chains from one sample sequenced in a study of cytomegalovirus exposure and HLA in healthy donors. It was with 60 Vbeta and 13 Jbeta primers that the PCR ran. The assay was immunoSEQ multiplex PCR, and TCRdb's table has in-frame clones only and misses some. The sample yields approximately 70,000 clones, around 81% seen once. The sequencing sample was made of PBMCs. The receptor source for this set is a man aged 50-60 years in good health and CMV-seronegative.

This chain connects TRBV27 to TRBJ1-2; the D gene is possibly TRBD1 (6 bases). The ends were cut back, 3 bases at V and 4 bases at J, with 18 bases in the middle. The CDR3 has 16 residues. Germline-derived CDR1 and CDR2 are MNHEY and SMNVEV (reference sequence). This CDR3 reads CASSFGQPDASYGYTF. Written as DNA, the CDR3 is TGTGCCAGCAGTTTCGGACAGCCAGATGCCTCCTATGGCTACACCTTC.

This sequence joins TRBV11-2 and TRBJ1-1; TRBD1 matches at 7 bases. Germline V CDR1 and CDR2: SGHAT, FQNNGV. There are 15 residues in the CDR3. The V and J ends lost 6 bases and 4 bases, in that order; junction bases with no gene match: 11. The DNA for the CDR3 is TGTGCCAGCAGTTCCGACAGGGTTATGGGCACTGAAGCTTTCTTT. Translated, it gives CASSSDRVMGTEAFF.

The chain uses TRBV25-1 and TRBJ2-7; 7 nucleotides align to TRBD1. The CDR3 runs to 12 residues. With V trimmed by 6 bases and J by 8 bases, 7 bases remained unmatched. CDR1 MGHDK and CDR2 SYGVNS come from the germline V gene. CDR3 amino acids: CASRPGGAQQYF. CDR3 sequence (DNA): TGTGCCAGCAGGCCAGGGGGAGCTCAGCAGTACTTC.

This chain uses TRBV6-1 with TRBJ1-1; no definite D call. This CDR3 region has 16 residues. The V gene lost 3 bases and the J gene lost 3 bases, with 17 bases spanning the gap. CDR1 is MNHNS, CDR2 SASEGT, per germline. The CDR3 loop reads CASSDPSRTAYTEAFF. The CDR3 DNA reads as TGTGCCAGCAGTGACCCTAGCCGCACTGCTTACACTGAAGCTTTCTTT.

The V call is TRBV6-5, the J call TRBJ2-7, with D uncertain. Germline CDR1 is MNHEY and CDR2 is SVGAGI. The V and J ends lost 3 bases and 1 base respectively, with 10 bases between them. This CDR3 spans 14 amino acids. The CDR3 here is CASSYSPDSYEQYF. The CDR3 nucleotides read TGTGCCAGCAGTTATAGCCCAGATTCCTACGAGCAGTACTTC.

This chain links TRBV25-1 with TRBJ2-7; 8 bases fit TRBD1. V gave up 10 bases and J gave up 5 bases; unmatched junction bases: 10. The CDR3 has 13 residues. The germline gives CDR1 MGHDK, CDR2 SYGVNS. The CDR3 DNA follows: TGTGCCAACCCCAGGACAGGGATCCACGAGCAGTACTTC. This encodes CANPRTGIHEQYF.

This rearrangement joins TRBV11-3 to TRBJ2-5; no clear D gene. This CDR3 comprises 9 residues. Germline CDR1 is SGHNT and CDR2 is YENEEA. V lost 9 bases, J lost 9 bases, and 8 bases lay in between. The DNA for the CDR3 is TGTGCCAGACCTGTAGCCCAGTACTTC. As protein: CARPVAQYF.

This chain connects TRBV30 to TRBJ2-7, with 11 bases that match TRBD2. Germline CDR1 and CDR2: GTSNPN and SVGIG (reference sequence). The CDR3 extends over 15 amino acids. The V segment lost 3 bases and the J segment 3 bases; nucleotides outside the gene matches: 7. The CDR3 sequence: CAWRPVLAGGYEQYF. The CDR3 DNA is TGTGCCTGGAGACCGGTCCTAGCGGGGGGCTACGAGCAGTACTTC.

This rearrangement joins TRBV5-8 to TRBJ2-7; D possibly corresponds to TRBD1 (5 bases). V shed 2 bases and J shed 3 bases, with 15 bases lying between them. CDR3 length equals 15 residues. Germline CDR1 is SGHTS and CDR2 is YDEGEE. CDR3 DNA sequence: TGTGCCAGCAGCTTTGGCCAGGGCCACTTCTACGAGCAGTACTTC. Its protein is CASSFGQGHFYEQYF. The whole variable domain, remainder taken from reference TRBV5-8 and TRBJ2-7, is EAGVTQSPTHLIKTRGQQATLRCSPISGHTSVYWYQQALGLGLQFLLWYDEGEERNRGNFPPRFSGRQFPNYSSELNVNALELEDSALYLCASSFGQGHFYEQYFGPGTRLTVT.

The count of this clone is one. The chain couples TRBV7-9 to TRBJ1-1, with TRBD1 matching 7 bases. Per germline, CDR1 SEHNR and CDR2 FQNEAQ (reference sequence). This CDR3 has 15 residues. V gave up 2 bases and J gave up 1 base; unmatched junction bases: 4. Here the CDR3 DNA reads TGTGCCAGCAGCTTAAATCAGGGGGGGAACACTGAAGCTTTCTTT. The encoded protein is CASSLNQGGNTEAFF. Variable domain in full (rest from reference TRBV7-9 and TRBJ1-1): DTGVSQNPRHKITKRGQNVTFRCDPISEHNRLYWYRQTLGQGPEFLTYFQNEAQLEKSRLLSDRFSAERPKGSFSTLEIQRTEQGDSAMYLCASSLNQGGNTEAFFGQGTRLTVV.

The chain uses TRBV6-5 and TRBJ2-5, with 7 bases that match TRBD1. The J call is uncertain, as TRBJ2-7 better fits the DNA end. Germline CDR1 reads MNHEY; CDR2 reads SVGAGI. The CDR3 length is 14 residues. The CDR3 region is CASRSTGVTYEQYF. The CDR3 DNA sequence: TGTGCCAGCAGATCCACAGGGGTCACCTACGAGCAGTACTTC.

The rearrangement uses TRBV7-9 and TRBJ1-1, with D maybe TRBD1 (5 bases). Germline values: CDR1 SEHNR, CDR2 FQNEAQ (reference sequence). This CDR3 has 13 amino acids. Trimming pared 6 bases from V and 6 bases from J, leaving 14 bases between. The CDR3 nucleotides are TGTGCCAGCAGTTATCGGGGGGAGGCTGAAGCTTTCTTT. This translates into CASSYRGEAEAFF. The full variable domain, its missing parts supplied by reference TRBV7-9 and TRBJ1-1, is DTGVSQNPRHKITKRGQNVTFRCDPISEHNRLYWYRQTLGQGPEFLTYFQNEAQLEKSRLLSDRFSAERPKGSFSTLEIQRTEQGDSAMYLCASSYRGEAEAFFGQGTRLTVV.